The sequence of this T cell receptor (beta chain) was determined in a study of T cell responses to AZD1222 COVID-19 vaccine. Some clones are missing from TCRdb's copy, which holds only in-frame ones; the method was immunoSEQ multiplex PCR. Among 150,000 or so clones listed, nearly 95% were seen once. Study observations and caveats: The donor group comprised mostly white British people and more females; the analysis possibly underestimated clonal diversity.

The CDR3 length is 16 residues. Of note for this clone: Its antigen remains unidentified.

The sequence derives from an adult in good health. The sample here was peripheral blood, taken on day 0 of AZD1222 vaccination. The chain has TRBV12-1 and TRBJ1-6; the listed D gene, TRBD1, was not tested against the DNA. TRBV12-1 is described as a pseudogene. The CDR3 DNA follows: TGTGCCAGCAGCTCCAATATGAACAGGGGATGGTCACCCCTCCACTTT. It specifies CASSSNMNRGWSPLHF.